The next 18 T cell receptor beta chains were all read from a single sample in a study of OX40 agonist ivuxolimab in advanced cancers. Repertoires were generated with immunoSEQ multiplex PCR, while TCRdb's copy carries only in-frame clones and drops some. This table holds 55,000 to 70,000 clones, around 86% found once. The source material was CD4+ or CD8+ T cells sorted from blood, sampled in a trial of the OX40 agonist ivuxolimab. The source is an adult with an advanced solid tumor such as melanoma, head and neck, liver or kidney cancer.

Regarding this clone: A junction end diverges from the germline sequence, so it may reflect a read error. This sample also contains other DNA sequences that code for the same CDR3. This sequence joins TRBV6-4 and TRBJ1-1; TRBD1 matches 10 bases. The germline V gene has CDR1 MRHNA and CDR2 SNTAGT. The CDR3 covers 19 residues. The CDR3 DNA reads as TGCGCCAGCAGTGACTCCTCCGGGACAGGGGATATCATGAACACTGAAGCTTTCTTT. This codes for CASSDSSGTGDIMNTEAFF.

The genes are TRBV7-3 and TRBJ2-3; 10 nucleotides match TRBD2. The CDR3 loop spans 16 amino acids. Germline loops: CDR1 SGHTA, CDR2 FQGTGA. Trimming removed 3 bases from V and 4 bases from J; junction bases left unmatched: 7. CDR3 region: CASSLGALAGADTQYF. The CDR3 DNA is TGTGCCAGCAGCTTGGGGGCCCTAGCGGGGGCAGATACGCAGTATTTT.

The chain joins TRBV7-6 to TRBJ1-1, with 7 bases lining up with TRBD1. From germline, CDR1 is SGHVS and CDR2 FNYEAQ. Trimming at V came to 2 bases and at J to 0 bases, leaving 12 bases not matched to a gene. The CDR3 length is 18 residues. CDR3 sequence: CASSLRPLAGGLNTEAFF. For the CDR3, the DNA is TGTGCCAGCAGCTTAAGGCCCCTGGCAGGGGGGCTGAACACTGAAGCTTTCTTT.

As DNA, the CDR3 is TGCGCCAGCAGCTTCCTACCCCCCGGGACTAGCGGTTACAATGAGCAGTTCTTC. Amino acid sequence: CASSFLPPGTSGYNEQFF. The chain carries TRBV5-1 and TRBJ2-1; 11 bases map to TRBD2. CDR1 is SGHRS, CDR2 YFSETQ, per germline. The CDR3 covers 18 residues. The V segment lost 2 bases and the J segment 4 bases; nucleotides outside the gene matches: 11.

The chain employs TRBV19 and TRBJ2-3, with no clear D. The CDR3 length is 14 residues. Germline V CDR1 and CDR2: LNHDA, SQIVND (reference sequence). V was clipped by 9 bases and J by 0 bases, with 13 bases between them. As DNA, the CDR3 is TGTGCCAGCCGCCCCGAAACTAGCACAGATACGCAGTATTTT. The encoded protein is CASRPETSTDTQYF.

This rearrangement joins TRBV15 to TRBJ1-2; D might be TRBD1 (5 bases). The CDR3 extends over 13 amino acids. Trimming removed 0 bases at V and 6 bases at J, with 8 bases between. In germline, CDR1 is LNHNV, CDR2 YYDKDF (reference sequence). The CDR3 DNA is TGTGCCACCAGCAGAGATCGAGGGGATGGCTACACCTTC. Translated, it gives CATSRDRGDGYTF.

V is TRBV9 and J is TRBJ1-6; a weak D match, TRBD1 (6 bases). Between the trimmed V and J ends, which lost 3 bases and 7 bases, there was a span of 11 bases. CDR1 and CDR2 (germline): SGDLS, YYNGEE. The CDR3 runs 14 residues. The CDR3 spells CASSGGQRNSPLHF. CDR3 nucleotide sequence: TGTGCCAGCAGCGGAGGACAGAGAAATTCACCCCTCCACTTT.

The rearrangement links TRBV6-1 to TRBJ2-7; 7 bases map to TRBD1. The CDR3 has 14 residues. The trim removed 1 base at V and 9 bases at J, leaving 9 bases unmatched. Looked up from germline, CDR1 is MNHNS and CDR2 is SASEGT. The CDR3 DNA reads TGTGCCAGCAGTGAAGTAAAAACAGGGGACGGGCAGTACTTC. Translation: CASSEVKTGDGQYF.

Sample share makes this clone medium-sized. This chain uses TRBV5-6 with TRBJ2-7, with D perhaps given as TRBD1 or TRBD2 (5 bases each). The CDR3 is 14 amino acids. The germline V and J ends were trimmed by 1 base and 0 bases, with 8 bases remaining between them. Germline V gene sequence: CDR1 SGHDT, CDR2 YYEEEE. CDR3 coding DNA: TGTGCCAGCAGCTTGCCAGGGAGCTCCTACGAGCAGTACTTC. This translates into CASSLPGSSYEQYF.

This clone turned up a few times. The chain links TRBV5-1 to TRBJ1-2; D uncertain. The CDR3 is 13 residues long. Germline lookup yields CDR1 SGHRS and CDR2 YFSETQ. V was shortened by 0 bases and J by 8 bases, with 11 bases between the two germline ends. The CDR3 coding sequence is TGCGCCAGCAGCTTGGCCCCAGACGGCGGCTACACCTTC. Translating it yields CASSLAPDGGYTF.

The chain couples TRBV7-2 to TRBJ2-7; D remains unclear. The V end lost 1 base, the J end lost 2 bases, and 9 bases lay between the germline ends. The CDR3 contains 14 residues. Germline loops: CDR1 SGHTA, CDR2 FQGNSA. CDR3 sequence reads: CASSLGMGTYEQYF. The CDR3 nucleotides are TGTGCCAGCAGCTTAGGTATGGGCACCTACGAGCAGTACTTC.

The chain uses TRBV19 and TRBJ1-2; perhaps TRBD1 as D (5 bases). This CDR3 has 16 residues. V gave up 5 bases and J gave up 7 bases, with 23 bases separating them. The germline V gene encodes CDR1 LNHDA and CDR2 SQIVND (reference sequence). The CDR3 bases are TGTGCCAGTAGTCTCTATGCCACAGGCTCCCGTGGTGGCTACACCTTC. Protein sequence: CASSLYATGSRGGYTF.

The CDR3 DNA reads TGTGCCAGCTCACCACCCGGGAGCGGGGGGTCCCCCGAGCAGTACTTC. This encodes CASSPPGSGGSPEQYF. The rearrangement links TRBV18 to TRBJ2-7, with 9 bases aligning to TRBD2. CDR1 and CDR2 (germline): KGHSH, LQKENI. This CDR3 spans 16 amino acids. Trimming cost V 0 bases and J 6 bases; bases outside gene matches: 9.

The V and J genes are TRBV5-4 and TRBJ2-1; D gene unclear. This CDR3 comprises 15 residues. Germline lookup yields CDR1 SGHNT and CDR2 YYREEE (reference sequence). V lost 0 bases, J lost 6 bases, and 13 bases lay in between. CDR3 amino acids: CASSLDRSPANEQFF. The CDR3 DNA reads TGTGCCAGCAGCTTGGACCGGAGTCCCGCCAATGAGCAGTTCTTC.

The chain links TRBV9 to TRBJ1-5; tentatively, D is TRBD1 (6 bases). The CDR3 totals 18 residues. CDR1 and CDR2 from the germline V gene are SGDLS and YYNGEE. V was shortened by 4 bases and J by 4 bases, with 24 bases between the two germline ends. The CDR3 loop reads CASSPNRTHRVRNQPQHF. CDR3 nucleotide sequence: TGTGCCAGCAGCCCAAACAGAACTCACAGGGTTCGGAATCAGCCCCAGCATTTT.

The sample holds one count of this clone. V gene TRBV19 combines with J gene TRBJ1-1; D might be TRBD1 (5 bases). Trimming took off 5 bases at V and 3 bases at J, with 19 bases between the two ends. Germline loops: CDR1 LNHDA, CDR2 SQIVND (reference sequence). The CDR3 totals 16 residues. The DNA for the CDR3 is TGTGCCAGTAGTGTCGCTTCAGGGATAGGGTACACTGAAGCTTTCTTT. Its translation: CASSVASGIGYTEAFF.

The rearrangement uses TRBV2 and TRBJ2-7, with D unresolved. V was trimmed by 4 bases and J by 6 bases, leaving 16 bases between them. The length of the CDR3 is 14 residues. Germline V gene lookup returns CDR1 SNHLY and CDR2 FYNNEI. CDR3 region: CASSARLRQSEQYF. DNA for the CDR3: TGTGCCAGCAGTGCAAGACTGAGGCAAAGCGAGCAGTACTTC.

The chain has TRBV11-2 and TRBJ2-3, with D tentatively TRBD1 or TRBD2 (6 bases each). This CDR3 contains 15 residues. The V and J ends lost 5 bases and 1 base respectively, with 13 bases between them. Germline assignment: CDR1 SGHAT and CDR2 FQNNGV. The CDR3 bases are TGTGCCAGCAGCCCCACCGGGGGCGGCACAGATACGCAGTATTTT. Protein: CASSPTGGGTDTQYF.